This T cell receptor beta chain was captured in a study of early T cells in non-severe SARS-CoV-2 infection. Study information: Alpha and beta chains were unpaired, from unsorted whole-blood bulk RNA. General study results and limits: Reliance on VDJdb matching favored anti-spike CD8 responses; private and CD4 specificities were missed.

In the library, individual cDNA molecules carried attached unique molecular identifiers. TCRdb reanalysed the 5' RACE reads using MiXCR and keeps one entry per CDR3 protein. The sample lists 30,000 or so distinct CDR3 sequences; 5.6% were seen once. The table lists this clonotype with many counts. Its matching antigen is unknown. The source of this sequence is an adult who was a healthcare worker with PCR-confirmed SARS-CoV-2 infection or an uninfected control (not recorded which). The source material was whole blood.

The CDR3 spells CASSQGENQPQHF. CDR3 sequence (DNA): TGTGCCAGCTCACAAGGGGAGAATCAGCCCCAGCATTTT. The V call is TRBV18, the J call TRBJ1-5; maybe TRBD1 (5 bases). The CDR3 loop spans 13 amino acids. CDR1 and CDR2 (germline): KGHSH, LQKENI. Trimming cost V 4 bases and J 4 bases, with 8 bases left between them. The full variable domain, rest sourced from reference TRBV18 and TRBJ1-5, is NAGVMQNPRHLVRRRGQEARLRCSPMKGHSHVYWYRQLPEEGLKFMVYLQKENIIDESGMPKERFSAEFPKEGPSILRIQQVVRGDSAAYFCASSQGENQPQHFGDGTRLSIL.